This TCR beta chain came from a study of T cell responses to AZD1222 COVID-19 vaccine. Germline V gives CDR1 MDHEN, CDR2 SYDVKM. The CDR3 has 16 residues. Unmatched junction bases numbered 3, after V lost 5 bases and J lost 4 bases. The protocol was immunoSEQ multiplex PCR, while the TCRdb copy is restricted to in-frame clones and leaves out a portion. The repertoire has over 100,000 clones, 90% of them found once; the top ten carry 6.9%. The receptor comes from an adult in good health. The sequences come from peripheral blood, collected on day 0 of AZD1222 vaccination. The J gene is TRBJ2-3, the V gene TRBV28; 16 bases line up with TRBD2. For the CDR3, the DNA is TGTGCCAGCAGTCCCGGGACTAGCGGGGGGGCAGATACGCAGTATTTT. It yields the protein CASSPGTSGGADTQYF.